Here is one TCR beta chain with its context. Its antigen is not identified. The data belong to a study of CD8+CD57+ T cells in acquired aplastic anemia. J was trimmed by 3 bases and V by 4 bases; bases with no gene match: 3. Per the germline V gene, CDR1 is SQVTM and CDR2 is ANQGSEA. This CDR3 is built from 13 residues. Profiling of TCR beta VDJ combinations and CDR3 sequences used genomic DNA as template. MiXCR, run by TCRdb on the reads, gives a single entry per CDR3 protein. The table has hundreds of thousands of distinct CDR3 sequences, just under 70% seen once. General study points: Controls and patients did not differ significantly in CD8+ Simpson's diversity.

The specimen sequenced was sorted CD4+, CD8+, or CD8+CD57+ T cells (not recorded which) from PBMCs. The clonotype comes from a human donor in good health, serving as a control. V is TRBV29-1 and J is TRBJ2-7, with TRBD1 matching over 10 bases. The CDR3 spells CSVVTGGGYEQYF. The DNA of the CDR3 is TGCAGCGTTGTGACAGGGGGCGGCTACGAGCAGTACTTC.